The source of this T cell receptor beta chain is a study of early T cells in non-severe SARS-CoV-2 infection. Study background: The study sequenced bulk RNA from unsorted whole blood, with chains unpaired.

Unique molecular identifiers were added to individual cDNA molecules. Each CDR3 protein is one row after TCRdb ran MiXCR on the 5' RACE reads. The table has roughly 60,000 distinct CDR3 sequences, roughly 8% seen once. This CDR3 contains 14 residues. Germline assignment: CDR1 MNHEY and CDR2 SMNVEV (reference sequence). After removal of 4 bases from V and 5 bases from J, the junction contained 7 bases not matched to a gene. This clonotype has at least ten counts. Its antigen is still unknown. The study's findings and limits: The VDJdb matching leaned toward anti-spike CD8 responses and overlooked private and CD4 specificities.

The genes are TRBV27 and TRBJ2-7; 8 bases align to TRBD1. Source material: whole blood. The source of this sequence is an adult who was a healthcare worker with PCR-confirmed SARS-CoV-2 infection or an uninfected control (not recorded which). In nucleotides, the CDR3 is TGTGCCAGCAGTTGGACAGGGTCCACCCACGAGCAGTACTTC. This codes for CASSWTGSTHEQYF.